This T cell receptor (beta chain) was identified during a study of blood T cell repertoires in COVID-19. Study as a whole: Samples taken during acute and convalescent COVID-19 were collected in the United States, Italy and Spain. From T cells, B-cell-depleted T cells, or PBMCs came the material, which was cDNA or gDNA.

Authors' analysis steps: Nucleated cell number was recorded as an estimate derived from reference gene primer amplification. The method was immunoSEQ multiplex PCR; TCRdb's version includes in-frame clones alone and lacks a portion of them. V and J calls and clone size are as listed in that table; D and trimming were resolved from the DNA. The table lists under 250,000 clones, 80% of them singletons. The source of this sequence is a woman aged 70 to 79 with acute or convalescent COVID-19. Sequences were obtained from peripheral blood.

The CDR3 DNA is TGTGCCAGCAGTTACTCCCTGGACAGGGAAGCGGGAGGCTACACCTTC. It encodes CASSYSLDREAGGYTF. The chain joins TRBV6-5 to TRBJ1-2; 8 nucleotides agree with TRBD1. This CDR3 is built from 16 residues. CDR1 and CDR2 from the germline V gene are MNHEY and SVGAGI. Trimming at V came to 0 bases and at J to 8 bases, leaving 11 bases not matched to a gene.